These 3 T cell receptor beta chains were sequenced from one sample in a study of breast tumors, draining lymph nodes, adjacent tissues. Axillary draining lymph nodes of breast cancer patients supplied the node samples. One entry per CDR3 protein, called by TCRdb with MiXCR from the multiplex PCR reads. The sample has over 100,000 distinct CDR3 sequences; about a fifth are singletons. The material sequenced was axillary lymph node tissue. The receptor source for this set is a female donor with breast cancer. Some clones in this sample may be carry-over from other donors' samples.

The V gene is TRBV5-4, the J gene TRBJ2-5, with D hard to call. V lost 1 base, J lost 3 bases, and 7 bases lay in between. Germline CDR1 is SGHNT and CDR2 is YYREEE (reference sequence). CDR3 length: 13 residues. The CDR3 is CASSLLEEETQYF. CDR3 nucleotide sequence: TGTGCCAGCAGCTTGCTCGAAGAAGAGACCCAGTACTTC. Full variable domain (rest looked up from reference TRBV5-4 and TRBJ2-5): ETGVTQSPTHLIKTRGQQVTLRCSSQSGHNTVSWYQQALGQGPQFIFQYYREEENGRGNFPPRFSGLQFPNYSSELNVNALELDDSALYLCASSLLEEETQYFGPGTRLLVL.

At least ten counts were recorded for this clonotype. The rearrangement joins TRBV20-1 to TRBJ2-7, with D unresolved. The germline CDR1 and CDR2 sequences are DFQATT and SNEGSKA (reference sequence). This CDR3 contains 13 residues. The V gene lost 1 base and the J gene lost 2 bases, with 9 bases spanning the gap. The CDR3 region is CSARVTGTYEQYF. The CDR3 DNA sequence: TGCAGTGCTAGAGTGACTGGAACCTACGAGCAGTACTTC.

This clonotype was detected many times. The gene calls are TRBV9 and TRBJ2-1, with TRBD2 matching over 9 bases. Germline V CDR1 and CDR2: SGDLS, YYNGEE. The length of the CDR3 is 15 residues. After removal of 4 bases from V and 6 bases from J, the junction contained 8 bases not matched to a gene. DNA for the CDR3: TGTGCCAGCAGCTCCCCGGGACTAGCCACCAATGAGCAGTTCTTC. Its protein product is CASSSPGLATNEQFF.